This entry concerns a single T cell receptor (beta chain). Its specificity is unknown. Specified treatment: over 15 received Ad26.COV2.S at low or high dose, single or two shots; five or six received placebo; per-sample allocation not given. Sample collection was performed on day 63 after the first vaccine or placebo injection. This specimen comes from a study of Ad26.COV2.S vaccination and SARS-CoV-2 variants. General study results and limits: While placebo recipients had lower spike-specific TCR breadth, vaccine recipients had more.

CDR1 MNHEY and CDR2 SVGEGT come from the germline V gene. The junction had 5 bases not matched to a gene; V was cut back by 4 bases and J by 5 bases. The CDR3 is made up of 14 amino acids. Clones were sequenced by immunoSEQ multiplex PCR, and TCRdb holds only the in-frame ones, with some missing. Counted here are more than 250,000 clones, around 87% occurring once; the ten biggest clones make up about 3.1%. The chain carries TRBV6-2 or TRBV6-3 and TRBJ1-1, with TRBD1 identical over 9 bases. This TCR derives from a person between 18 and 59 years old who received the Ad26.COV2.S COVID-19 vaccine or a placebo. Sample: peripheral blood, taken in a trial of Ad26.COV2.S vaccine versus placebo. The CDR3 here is CASSFGTGRTEAFF. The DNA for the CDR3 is TGTGCCAGCAGTTTCGGGACAGGGAGGACTGAAGCTTTCTTT.